The next 30 T cell receptor beta chains were all read from a single sample in a study of cytomegalovirus exposure and HLA in healthy donors. 60 Vbeta and 13 Jbeta primers were used in PCR. Clones were sequenced by immunoSEQ multiplex PCR, and TCRdb holds only the in-frame ones, with some missing. The data show roughly 150,000 clones, around two thirds seen once. What was sequenced was PBMCs. Receptors were obtained from a man aged 25-45 years in good health and CMV-seropositive.

Details on this clone: The junction shows a germline mismatch at one end, possibly a read error. V usage is TRBV7-4 and J usage is TRBJ2-3, with D possibly TRBD2 on 7 matching bases. The V gene's germline CDR1 is SGHVT and CDR2 SQSDAQ. The CDR3 is made up of 12 amino acids. The CDR3 region has the DNA TGTGCCGGCAGGGGCGGGGGAGATACGCAGTATTTT. Protein product: CAGRGGGDTQYF. Based on the CDR3 plus reference TRBV7-4 and TRBJ2-3, the full variable domain is GAGVSQSPRYKVAKRGRDVALRCDSISGHVTLYWYRQTLGQGSEVLTYSQSDAQRDKSGRPSGRFSAERPERSVSTLKIQRTEQGDSAVYLCAGRGGGDTQYFGPGTRLTVL.

This chain connects TRBV4-2 to TRBJ1-1, with D unresolved. Germline V gene lookup returns CDR1 LGHNA and CDR2 YNFKEQ. Between the trimmed V and J ends, which lost 4 bases and 1 base, there was a span of 13 bases. The CDR3 spans 15 residues. In DNA form, the CDR3 reads TGTGCCAGCAGCCCGCCCGAGGGCCGGAACACTGAAGCTTTCTTT. Amino acids: CASSPPEGRNTEAFF.

This clone showed up just a few times. V usage is TRBV10-3 and J usage is TRBJ1-1, with D maybe TRBD1 (6 bases). V shed 8 bases and J shed 1 base, with 11 bases lying between them. Germline V gene sequence: CDR1 ENHRY, CDR2 SYGVKD. The CDR3 contains 13 residues. The CDR3 DNA is TGTGCCATCTGGTCGACAGGGAACACTGAAGCTTTCTTT. Its translation: CAIWSTGNTEAFF.

This clone was seen a handful of times. The chain couples TRBV28 to TRBJ1-5; possible D gene TRBD1, 5 bases. Germline-derived CDR1 and CDR2 are MDHEN and SYDVKM. The CDR3 extends over 14 amino acids. V dropped 7 bases and J dropped 4 bases, with 14 bases sitting between them. The CDR3: CASTLGGENQPQHF. CDR3 coding DNA: TGTGCCAGCACTCTGGGAGGGGAGAATCAGCCCCAGCATTTT.

The genes are TRBV7-6 and TRBJ1-2, with TRBD1 matching over 8 bases. Trimming at V came to 5 bases and at J to 7 bases, leaving 15 bases not matched to a gene. CDR1 and CDR2 from the germline V gene are SGHVS and FNYEAQ. CDR3 length equals 16 residues. The CDR3 bases are TGTGCCAGCAGCCCCGGACAGGGCCTGGCCGGAGGTGGCTACACCTTC. Encoded protein: CASSPGQGLAGGGYTF.

The chain combines TRBV19 with TRBJ2-7, with 7 bases that match TRBD1. With 6 bases clipped from V and 2 bases from J, the junction kept 7 bases outside the gene matches. The CDR3 covers 14 residues. Germline V gives CDR1 LNHDA, CDR2 SQIVND (reference sequence). The CDR3 sequence: CASRLRDSTYEQYF. DNA for the CDR3: TGTGCCAGTAGACTCCGGGACAGTACCTACGAGCAGTACTTC.

This clone was seen a single time. This chain links TRBV4-1 with TRBJ2-7; 11 bases are a match to TRBD2. In germline, CDR1 is MGHRA, CDR2 YSYEKL. This CDR3 region has 17 residues. Germline trimming cut 1 base from V and 7 bases from J; bases unmatched to any gene: 12. CDR3 nucleotide sequence: TGCGCCAGCAGCCAAGGAATTACTAGCGGGAGCCTCTTTGAGCAGTACTTC. Its protein product is CASSQGITSGSLFEQYF.

The chain has TRBV7-9 and TRBJ2-7; perhaps TRBD1 as D (6 bases). CDR1 and CDR2 (germline): SEHNR, FQNEAQ (reference sequence). The V gene lost 5 bases and the J gene lost 2 bases, with 16 bases spanning the gap. The CDR3 loop spans 15 amino acids. CDR3 in amino acids: CASSPSGGQPYEQYF. Here the CDR3 DNA reads TGTGCCAGCAGCCCTTCGGGCGGACAGCCCTACGAGCAGTACTTC. The full variable domain, rest sourced from reference TRBV7-9 and TRBJ2-7, is DTGVSQNPRHKITKRGQNVTFRCDPISEHNRLYWYRQTLGQGPEFLTYFQNEAQLEKSRLLSDRFSAERPKGSFSTLEIQRTEQGDSAMYLCASSPSGGQPYEQYFGPGTRLTVT.

The rearrangement uses TRBV5-1 and TRBJ2-7; 11 bases align to TRBD2. V shed 1 base and J 5 bases; nucleotides not matched to a gene: 11. CDR3 length: 17 amino acids. The germline gives CDR1 SGHRS, CDR2 YFSETQ. CDR3 nucleotides: TGCGCCAGCAGCTTGTTTACTAGCGGGAGCAGGTTCCACGAGCAGTACTTC. The encoded protein is CASSLFTSGSRFHEQYF. Full variable domain (outside the CDR3, taken from reference TRBV5-1 and TRBJ2-7): KAGVTQTPRYLIKTRGQQVTLSCSPISGHRSVSWYQQTPGQGLQFLFEYFSETQRNKGNFPGRFSGRQFSNSRSEMNVSTLELGDSALYLCASSLFTSGSRFHEQYFGPGTRLTVT.

CDR3 protein: CASRRGWLREKLFF. The CDR3 DNA is TGTGCCAGTAGGCGCGGCTGGCTACGTGAAAAACTGTTTTTT. The rearrangement links TRBV19 to TRBJ1-4, with D hard to call. With 6 bases removed from V and 7 bases from J, the gap between germline ends came to 15 bases. Germline V CDR1 and CDR2: LNHDA, SQIVND (reference sequence). This CDR3 is 14 amino acids long.

With regard to this clone: The germline gene is not matched at one end of the junction; a read error may be the cause. The sample contains more than one DNA sequence encoding this CDR3. CDR3 bases: TGCGCCAGCAGCGGGGCCGTGACAGGGGGCTTTGCAACTGAAGCTTTCTTT. This gives the protein CASSGAVTGGFATEAFF. This rearrangement joins TRBV9 to TRBJ1-1, with TRBD1 matching 10 bases. Germline CDR1 is SGDLS and CDR2 is YYNGEE. The CDR3 consists of 17 residues. Full variable domain (missing parts from reference TRBV9 and TRBJ1-1): DSGVTQTPKHLITATGQRVTLRCSPRSGDLSVYWYQQSLDQGLQFLIQYYNGEERAKGNILERFSAQQFPDLHSELNLSSLELGDSALYFCASSGAVTGGFATEAFFGQGTRLTVV.

V is TRBV19 and J is TRBJ2-3; D is perhaps TRBD1 (6 bases). Trimming left V 3 bases short and J 7 bases short, with 29 bases between. Germline V CDR1 and CDR2: LNHDA, SQIVND (reference sequence). The CDR3 extends over 19 amino acids. CDR3 nucleotide sequence: TGTGCCAGTAGTATCTCCCTCTTGAGGACAGCATTCATATCACATACGCAGTATTTT. It translates to CASSISLLRTAFISHTQYF.

The CDR3, as DNA: TGCAGTGCCAATGCGGGGTCTACAGCTTTCTTT. Its protein product is CSANAGSTAFF. This chain connects TRBV20-1 to TRBJ1-1, with D unresolved. This CDR3 has 11 amino acids. Germline lookup yields CDR1 DFQATT and CDR2 SNEGSKA (reference sequence). The V end was cut by 6 bases, the J end by 10 bases, with 15 bases between.

The chain joins TRBV10-3 to TRBJ2-5, with D uncertain. The J call is uncertain, as TRBJ2-7 better fits the DNA end. Germline-derived CDR1 and CDR2 are ENHRY and SYGVKD. CDR3 size: 11 residues. CDR3 sequence: CAISVDYEQYF. The CDR3 bases are TGTGCCATCAGTGTAGACTACGAGCAGTACTTC.

The chain uses TRBV28 and TRBJ2-7, with D tentatively TRBD1 (6 bases). Looked up from germline, CDR1 is MDHEN and CDR2 is SYDVKM. Deletions cut 5 bases from V and 2 bases from J, with 19 bases between. The CDR3 covers 16 residues. This chain's CDR3 is CASSTISGTLTYEQYF. CDR3 DNA sequence: TGTGCCAGCAGTACCATCTCCGGGACACTAACCTACGAGCAGTACTTC. Based on the CDR3 plus reference TRBV28 and TRBJ2-7, the full variable domain is DVKVTQSSRYLVKRTGEKVFLECVQDMDHENMFWYRQDPGLGLRLIYFSYDVKMKEKGDIPEGYSVSREKKERFSLILESASTNQTSMYLCASSTISGTLTYEQYFGPGTRLTVT.

The CDR3, as DNA: TGTGCCAGCAGTCTTCCCACAGGGGTAACTGAAGCTTTCTTT. Its protein is CASSLPTGVTEAFF. V gene TRBV2 combines with J gene TRBJ1-1, with 7 bases lining up with TRBD1. CDR3 size: 14 residues. Germline-derived CDR1 and CDR2 are SNHLY and FYNNEI. With V trimmed by 5 bases and J by 5 bases, 8 bases remained unmatched. Full variable domain (rest looked up from reference TRBV2 and TRBJ1-1): EPEVTQTPSHQVTQMGQEVILRCVPISNHLYFYWYRQILGQKVEFLVSFYNNEISEKSEIFDDQFSVERPDGSNFTLKIRSTKLEDSAMYFCASSLPTGVTEAFFGQGTRLTVV.

The rearrangement links TRBV11-2 to TRBJ1-3; D is ambiguous. The CDR3 consists of 14 residues. CDR1 and CDR2 from the germline V gene are SGHAT and FQNNGV. With 0 bases removed from V and 8 bases from J, the gap between germline ends came to 11 bases. CDR3 bases: TGTGCCAGCAGCTTAGATGGGGTGGGAGACACCATATATTTT. Its translation: CASSLDGVGDTIYF.

This clone has just a few counts. The rearrangement uses TRBV9 and TRBJ1-2, with 8 bases fitting TRBD1. Germline-derived CDR1 and CDR2 are SGDLS and YYNGEE. The trim removed 3 bases at V and 14 bases at J, leaving 15 bases unmatched. The CDR3 is 14 amino acids. The CDR3 DNA sequence: TGTGCCAGCAGCGCCACCCCCGGGACAGGCTTTCCAACCTTC. It specifies CASSATPGTGFPTF.

This rearrangement joins TRBV6-1 to TRBJ2-3, with 7 bases matching TRBD2. Germline trimming cut 6 bases from V and 6 bases from J; bases unmatched to any gene: 12. The CDR3 contains 15 residues. From germline, CDR1 is MNHNS and CDR2 SASEGT. The CDR3 region has the DNA TGTGCCAGCAGCCCTGAGTGGGAGGGGCATGATACGCAGTATTTT. This encodes CASSPEWEGHDTQYF.

In this sample, this clone turned up a few times. The chain links TRBV7-6 to TRBJ1-1; TRBD1 matches at 9 bases. The length of the CDR3 is 15 residues. J gave up 1 base and V 4 bases, and 4 bases lay outside the gene matches. The V gene's germline CDR1 is SGHVS and CDR2 FNYEAQ. The CDR3 DNA reads as TGTGCCAGCAGCTCACAGGGGGCGGAGAACACTGAAGCTTTCTTT. Translated, it gives CASSSQGAENTEAFF. Complete variable domain (other parts from reference TRBV7-6 and TRBJ1-1): GAGVSQSPRYKVTKRGQDVALRCDPISGHVSLYWYRQALGQGPEFLTYFNYEAQQDKSGLPNDRFSAERPEGSISTLTIQRTEQRDSAMYRCASSSQGAENTEAFFGQGTRLTVV.

The chain's CDR3 is CASSRKGPRVNEDNEKLFF. Here the CDR3 DNA reads TGTGCCAGCAGTCGAAAGGGCCCGCGGGTAAATGAAGACAATGAAAAACTGTTTTTT. This chain connects TRBV27 to TRBJ1-4; D not resolved. The germline V gene has CDR1 MNHEY and CDR2 SMNVEV (reference sequence). This CDR3 comprises 19 residues. Trimming removed 5 bases from V and 5 bases from J, with 27 bases in between.

The V call is TRBV28, the J call TRBJ1-4; D gene ambiguous. Germline values: CDR1 MDHEN, CDR2 SYDVKM. CDR3 size: 12 residues. Trimming took 2 bases from V and 7 from J, leaving 5 bases between them. The CDR3: CASSLNSEKLFF. The CDR3 DNA is TGTGCCAGCAGTTTAAATAGTGAAAAACTGTTTTTT.

Comment on this clone: The same CDR3 also results from other DNA sequences found in this sample. This sequence joins TRBV4-1 and TRBJ2-7; 7 bases match TRBD1. After removal of 1 base from V and 4 bases from J, the junction contained 7 bases not matched to a gene. The CDR3 consists of 15 residues. Germline lookup yields CDR1 MGHRA and CDR2 YSYEKL. The CDR3 sequence is CASSQGQGGSYEQYF. In DNA form, the CDR3 reads TGCGCCAGCAGCCAAGGACAGGGCGGAAGTTACGAGCAGTACTTC.

Written as DNA, the CDR3 is TGTGCCAGTAGTAGGACTGCCGGGACTGAAGCTTTCTTT. As protein: CASSRTAGTEAFF. This rearrangement joins TRBV19 to TRBJ1-1; D gene uncertain. The CDR3 runs 13 residues. Germline CDR1 and CDR2: LNHDA and SQIVND (reference sequence). Trimming took 4 bases from V and 5 from J, leaving 11 bases between them. Drawing the rest from reference TRBV19 and TRBJ1-1, the complete variable domain is DGGITQSPKYLFRKEGQNVTLSCEQNLNHDAMYWYRQDPGQGLRLIYYSQIVNDFQKGDIAEGYSVSREKKESFPLTVTSAQKNPTAFYLCASSRTAGTEAFFGQGTRLTVV.

The gene calls are TRBV5-4 and TRBJ1-2, with TRBD1 matching 8 bases. Germline V gives CDR1 SGHNT, CDR2 YYREEE (reference sequence). The CDR3 is 15 amino acids. With V trimmed by 3 bases and J by 2 bases, 6 bases remained unmatched. The CDR3 sequence: CASSSTGAWNYGYTF. In DNA, the CDR3 is TGTGCCAGCAGCTCGACAGGGGCCTGGAACTATGGCTACACCTTC.

The V call is TRBV2, the J call TRBJ2-7; 9 nucleotides line up with TRBD2. After removal of 5 bases from V and 1 base from J, the junction contained 6 bases not matched to a gene. The CDR3 loop spans 15 amino acids. CDR1 and CDR2 (germline): SNHLY, FYNNEI. The CDR3 is CASSRETSGSYEQYF. For the CDR3, the DNA is TGTGCCAGCAGTCGCGAGACTAGCGGTTCCTACGAGCAGTACTTC.

The V call is TRBV6-5, the J call TRBJ2-5, with D tentatively TRBD1 (6 bases). The germline V gene has CDR1 MNHEY and CDR2 SVGAGI. Trimming shortened V by 7 bases and J by 10 bases, and 22 bases separated the two germline ends. The CDR3 is made up of 14 amino acids. The CDR3: CASTDAQGRSDQYF. The CDR3, as DNA: TGTGCCAGCACCGACGCACAGGGACGTAGCGACCAGTACTTC.

The rearrangement joins TRBV30 to TRBJ2-5; a weak D match, TRBD1 (6 bases). Germline CDR1 and CDR2: GTSNPN and SVGIG (reference sequence). Trimming shortened V by 1 base and J by 6 bases, and 12 bases separated the two germline ends. This CDR3 has 13 amino acids. The CDR3 loop reads CAWSAAGTKTQYF. CDR3 bases: TGTGCCTGGAGTGCGGCAGGGACAAAGACCCAGTACTTC.

The chain has TRBV7-9 and TRBJ2-3; no clear D gene. Germline-derived CDR1 and CDR2 are SEHNR and FQNEAQ (reference sequence). Trimming pared 7 bases from V and 9 bases from J, leaving 11 bases between. The CDR3 runs to 11 residues. The CDR3: CASKQSGTQYF. As DNA, the CDR3 is TGTGCCAGCAAGCAATCAGGAACGCAGTATTTT.

This rearrangement joins TRBV27 to TRBJ2-1; D is unresolved. V was pared by 3 bases and J by 4 bases, with 7 bases between. Germline CDR1 MNHEY, CDR2 SMNVEV (reference sequence). This CDR3 spans 13 amino acids. The CDR3 DNA reads as TGTGCCAGCAGTTTCTCCGCGTACAATGAGCAGTTCTTC. Translating gives CASSFSAYNEQFF.